This passage covers 9 T cell receptor beta chains from one sample sequenced in a study of blood T cells in healthy people across ages (dated by TCRdb to between 2014 and 2017). The method was 5' RACE. Sequencing relied on an Illumina HiSeq 2500. A second PCR of about 7 to 12 cycles was run with a J-beta primer mix and a sample-barcoded 5' primer. TCRdb redid the processing of the public reads, applying fastp at Q25 and MiXCR, and retained in-frame beta chains. Identical CDR3 protein sequences are pooled into one entry, listed with their most common genes and DNA. Across this sample there are more than 750,000 distinct CDR3 sequences, with almost 30% seen only once. The leading ten clones occupy approximately 10% of the sample. These data were also reused for a study on T cells of mothers and their children.

Sequenced input: blood. The receptors were sampled from a woman aged 40 to 50 in good health.

This clonotype was counted only a few times. J is TRBJ2-4 and V is TRBV5-1, with TRBD1 matching over 9 bases. The J call could be wrong; TRBJ2-7 is a better fit for the DNA end. CDR3 length: 15 residues. The germline CDR1 and CDR2 sequences are SGHRS and YFSETQ. The CDR3 sequence: CASSSTPGQGNEQYF. The CDR3 DNA follows: TGCGCCAGCAGCTCAACCCCGGGACAGGGTAACGAGCAGTACTTC.

This clonotype has a single count. The chain combines TRBV7-3 with TRBJ2-7; no clear D. Germline CDR1 reads SGHTA; CDR2 reads FQGTGA. V was pared by 2 bases and J by 5 bases, with 10 bases between. This CDR3 spans 13 amino acids. The CDR3 DNA sequence: TGTGCCAGCAGCTTATCCAGAAATAACGAGCAGTACTTC. Its translation: CASSLSRNNEQYF.

The chain uses TRBV20-1 and TRBJ2-2; the match to TRBD1 covers 8 bases. Per germline, CDR1 DFQATT and CDR2 SNEGSKA (reference sequence). V was clipped by 6 bases and J by 1 base; unmatched bases: 7. The CDR3 is 15 residues long. Here the CDR3 DNA reads TGCAGTGCGGACCCGGGACAGGTGAACACCGGGGAGCTGTTTTTT. Residues: CSADPGQVNTGELFF.

The rearrangement uses TRBV20-1 and TRBJ2-7, with 10 bases that match TRBD1. Trimming removed 3 bases from V and 2 bases from J; junction bases left unmatched: 7. The CDR3 sequence is 15 residues long. Looked up from germline, CDR1 is DFQATT and CDR2 is SNEGSKA (reference sequence). In DNA form, the CDR3 reads TGCAGTGCTAGGGCCTTCGGACAGGGGGCCTACGAGCAGTACTTC. Its translation: CSARAFGQGAYEQYF.

The CDR3 sequence: CASSQESSGGAGRYNEQFF. Written as DNA, the CDR3 is TGCGCCAGCAGCCAAGAGTCTAGCGGGGGGGCCGGTCGGTACAATGAGCAGTTCTTC. The genes are TRBV4-1 and TRBJ2-1; TRBD2 aligns across 12 bases. The V and J ends lost 0 bases and 4 bases, in that order; junction bases with no gene match: 10. CDR3 size: 19 residues. Germline loops: CDR1 MGHRA, CDR2 YSYEKL.

For the CDR3, the DNA is TGCAGCGCAGAGGGAGGAGGCGTCCTGACTTTC. Protein: CSAEGGGVLTF. This rearrangement joins TRBV29-1 to TRBJ2-6; D is perhaps TRBD2 (6 bases). CDR3 length equals 11 residues. Germline V lookup: CDR1 SQVTM, CDR2 ANQGSEA. The V end was cut by 7 bases, the J end by 12 bases, with 13 bases between.

The chain joins TRBV2 to TRBJ2-3; no reliable D call. This CDR3 region has 12 residues. Germline lookup yields CDR1 SNHLY and CDR2 FYNNEI. With 3 bases removed from V and 7 bases from J, the gap between germline ends came to 8 bases. The CDR3 DNA is TGTGCCAGCAGTGATCAGGCCTATACGCAGTATTTT. It yields the protein CASSDQAYTQYF.

In this sample, this clonotype turned up a few times. J is TRBJ2-1 and V is TRBV5-1, with 7 bases lining up with TRBD1. The CDR3 loop spans 17 amino acids. Germline CDR1 SGHRS, CDR2 YFSETQ. The V segment lost 0 bases and the J segment 2 bases; nucleotides outside the gene matches: 8. The CDR3 sequence is CASSLDPSGQTYNEQFF. The CDR3 bases are TGCGCCAGCAGCTTGGACCCGTCGGGACAGACCTACAATGAGCAGTTCTTC.

This chain uses TRBV6-6 with TRBJ2-7; 9 nucleotides line up with TRBD1. V was clipped by 6 bases and J by 5 bases; unmatched bases: 8. Germline assignment: CDR1 MNHNY and CDR2 SVGAGI (reference sequence). This CDR3 contains 14 residues. The CDR3 protein is CASRSTGGAHEQYF. The CDR3 bases are TGTGCCAGCAGATCCACAGGGGGCGCCCACGAGCAGTACTTC.